Each of the 30 T cell receptor beta chains below was sequenced from the same sample in a study of OX40 agonist ivuxolimab in advanced cancers. Libraries were prepared by immunoSEQ multiplex PCR; TCRdb keeps only in-frame clonotypes and omits some of them. Altogether some 97,000 clones are present, about nine tenths being singletons, with the ten largest covering approximately 0.3%. Material: CD4+ or CD8+ T cells sorted from blood, obtained in a trial of the OX40 agonist ivuxolimab. The source is an adult with an advanced solid tumor such as melanoma, head and neck, liver or kidney cancer.

This chain uses TRBV5-3 with TRBJ2-2; TRBD1 matches at 7 bases. TRBV5-3 is sorted into the ORF group, with uncertain function. With 4 bases clipped from V and 7 bases from J, the junction kept 19 bases outside the gene matches. CDR3 length: 18 residues. In DNA, the CDR3 is TGTGCCAGAAGCGCCGGGACAGAGGGCCCACACGGTGGCGGGGAGCTGTTTTTT. Residues: CARSAGTEGPHGGGELFF.

This clone came up once. This chain uses TRBV28 with TRBJ1-2; D possibly corresponds to TRBD1 (6 bases). V gave up 7 bases and J gave up 8 bases, with 14 bases separating them. Germline loops: CDR1 MDHEN, CDR2 SYDVKM. The CDR3 extends over 12 amino acids. The CDR3 spells CASMVTGWGYTF. In nucleotides, the CDR3 is TGTGCCAGCATGGTTACAGGGTGGGGCTACACCTTC.

The chain joins TRBV6-5 to TRBJ2-7; 9 positions agree with TRBD1. CDR1 MNHEY and CDR2 SVGAGI come from the germline V gene. There are 16 residues in the CDR3. V lost 0 bases, J lost 7 bases, and 10 bases stayed unmatched. The CDR3 DNA is TGTGCCAGCAGTTACTCGAGGACAGGGGAGGGGGGGGAGCAGTACTTC. Its protein product is CASSYSRTGEGGEQYF.

This chain joins TRBV7-9 and TRBJ2-2; no clear D. The V and J ends lost 1 base and 6 bases respectively, with 3 bases between them. CDR1 is SEHNR and CDR2 is FQNEAQ in the germline V gene (reference sequence). This CDR3 region has 12 residues. The CDR3 protein is CASSLEAGELFF. CDR3 bases: TGTGCCAGCAGCTTAGAAGCCGGGGAGCTGTTTTTT.

V is TRBV7-2 and J is TRBJ2-5, with D unresolved. The CDR3 is made up of 15 amino acids. The ends were cut back, 5 bases at V and 5 bases at J, with 18 bases in the middle. The germline CDR1 and CDR2 sequences are SGHTA and FQGNSA. CDR3 DNA: TGTGCCAGCAGCATGACTCTTCCGTTCAGGGAGACCCAGTACTTC. The encoded protein is CASSMTLPFRETQYF.

This chain joins TRBV5-1 and TRBJ2-5, with D possibly being TRBD1 (5 bases). The germline V gene encodes CDR1 SGHRS and CDR2 YFSETQ. With 1 base removed from V and 2 bases from J, the gap between germline ends came to 12 bases. This CDR3 is built from 15 residues. The CDR3 nucleotides are TGCGCCAGCAGCTTGTTCAGGGCCGTGCAAGAGACCCAGTACTTC. Encoded protein: CASSLFRAVQETQYF.

The chain recombines TRBV27 with TRBJ2-1; D uncertain. Germline V gene lookup returns CDR1 MNHEY and CDR2 SMNVEV (reference sequence). Trimming removed 5 bases at V and 5 bases at J, with 7 bases between. CDR3 length: 12 residues. The DNA of the CDR3 is TGTGCCAGCAGTCTAAAGAACAATGAGCAGTTCTTC. Its translation: CASSLKNNEQFF.

The rearrangement uses TRBV7-2 and TRBJ2-3, with TRBD2 identical over 11 bases. The V gene end was trimmed by 5 bases and the J gene end by 0 bases; junction bases not matched to a gene: 4. Germline CDR1 reads SGHTA; CDR2 reads FQGNSA. CDR3 length: 16 amino acids. CDR3 DNA: TGTGCCAGCAGCGCGACTAGCGGGACTAGCACAGATACGCAGTATTTT. This encodes CASSATSGTSTDTQYF.

The V gene is TRBV11-2, the J gene TRBJ2-7; 7 bases line up with TRBD1. The V segment lost 4 bases and the J segment 13 bases; nucleotides outside the gene matches: 10. This CDR3 spans 12 amino acids. The germline V gene encodes CDR1 SGHAT and CDR2 FQNNGV. The CDR3 here is CASSSEGRDSYF. The CDR3 DNA reads as TGTGCCAGCAGCTCCGAAGGACGGGACAGCTACTTC.

This clone is a singleton in its sample. The V call is TRBV28, the J call TRBJ1-5; D not resolved. The germline CDR1 and CDR2 sequences are MDHEN and SYDVKM. Between the trimmed V and J ends, which lost 5 bases and 0 bases, there was a span of 8 bases. This CDR3 has 14 residues. The CDR3 loop is CASSTTFSNQPQHF. CDR3 in DNA: TGTGCCAGCAGTACGACCTTTAGCAATCAGCCCCAGCATTTT.

This clone has only one observation. V and J are TRBV28 and TRBJ1-5; D is possibly TRBD1 (5 bases). The CDR3 length is 14 residues. V was pared by 7 bases and J by 5 bases, with 15 bases between. Looked up from germline, CDR1 is MDHEN and CDR2 is SYDVKM. The CDR3 DNA is TGTGCCAGCAACCCAACAGGTCTGTATCAGCCCCAGCATTTT. Protein sequence: CASNPTGLYQPQHF.

The chain combines TRBV15 with TRBJ2-2, with 10 nucleotides matching TRBD1. CDR1 and CDR2 from the germline V gene are LNHNV and YYDKDF (reference sequence). The J segment lost 6 bases and the V segment lost 4 bases, leaving 5 bases of the junction unmatched. The CDR3 runs to 15 residues. The CDR3 reads CATSIRDRGSGELFF. DNA of the CDR3: TGTGCCACCAGCATCCGGGACAGGGGATCCGGGGAGCTGTTTTTT.

The rearrangement uses TRBV6-5 and TRBJ2-3; 7 nucleotides align to TRBD1. This CDR3 is built from 15 residues. Germline V gives CDR1 MNHEY, CDR2 SVGAGI. Trimming removed 2 bases from V and 3 bases from J; junction bases left unmatched: 5. CDR3 nucleotides: TGTGCCAGCAGTTACGAGGGGGCCATGACAGATACGCAGTATTTT. It codes for CASSYEGAMTDTQYF.

This sequence joins TRBV28 and TRBJ1-4; no definite D call. Germline loops: CDR1 MDHEN, CDR2 SYDVKM. Trimming shortened V by 6 bases and J by 0 bases, and 11 bases separated the two germline ends. CDR3 size: 15 residues. CDR3 DNA sequence: TGTGCCAGCAGCTCGGGCGGAGCAACTAATGAAAAACTGTTTTTT. Protein: CASSSGGATNEKLFF.

In this sample, this clone turned up a few times. The V call is TRBV28, the J call TRBJ1-5; no firm D call. Trimming removed 5 bases at V and 2 bases at J, with 13 bases between. CDR3 length: 15 amino acids. Germline loops: CDR1 MDHEN, CDR2 SYDVKM. CDR3 protein: CASSGEGYGNQPQHF. Written as DNA, the CDR3 is TGTGCCAGCAGTGGCGAAGGGTATGGCAATCAGCCCCAGCATTTT.

This chain connects TRBV7-9 to TRBJ2-5; 9 positions match TRBD2. CDR3 length: 15 amino acids. CDR1 SEHNR and CDR2 FQNEAQ come from the germline V gene (reference sequence). V lost 3 bases to trimming and J lost 3 bases; unmatched junction nucleotides: 5. The CDR3: CASSLGSGREETQYF. The CDR3 DNA follows: TGTGCCAGCAGCTTGGGTAGCGGGAGAGAAGAGACCCAGTACTTC.

The gene calls are TRBV4-3 and TRBJ2-2, with TRBD2 identical over 10 bases. The CDR3 sequence is 16 residues long. Looked up from germline, CDR1 is LGHNA and CDR2 is YSLEER. J was trimmed by 4 bases and V by 4 bases; bases with no gene match: 6. In DNA form, the CDR3 reads TGCGCCAGCAGCCTTCGAGCGGGAGGGCCCACCGGGGAGCTGTTTTTT. Amino acid sequence: CASSLRAGGPTGELFF.

The rearrangement uses TRBV6-6 and TRBJ2-1; 8 bases line up with TRBD1. J lost 2 bases, V lost 7 bases, and 10 bases had no gene match. The CDR3 contains 16 residues. The germline gives CDR1 MNHNY, CDR2 SVGAGI (reference sequence). DNA of the CDR3: TGTGCCAGCACCCCTAGGGCAGGGGGCACCTACAATGAGCAGTTCTTC. Protein sequence: CASTPRAGGTYNEQFF.

This chain uses TRBV6-1 with TRBJ2-7; D call uncertain. The germline V gene encodes CDR1 MNHNS and CDR2 SASEGT. V lost 7 bases, J lost 5 bases, and 15 bases lay in between. The CDR3 has 13 residues. The CDR3 DNA is TGTGCCAGCACCCTGGTATTGGGGAACGAGCAGTACTTC. Encoded protein: CASTLVLGNEQYF.

The chain couples TRBV19 to TRBJ2-5; D is perhaps TRBD1 (7 bases). The DNA end lines up better with TRBJ2-7; the J call may be wrong. This CDR3 contains 13 residues. The germline V gene encodes CDR1 LNHDA and CDR2 SQIVND (reference sequence). In DNA form, the CDR3 reads TGTGCCAGTAGTCGACAGGGACTCTACGAGCAGTACTTC. Residues: CASSRQGLYEQYF.

The chain is built from TRBV15 and TRBJ1-4, with TRBD1 identical over 9 bases. V shed 0 bases and J 8 bases; nucleotides not matched to a gene: 7. Germline-derived CDR1 and CDR2 are LNHNV and YYDKDF (reference sequence). CDR3 length equals 16 residues. The CDR3 loop is CATSRDLGQGREKLFF. DNA for the CDR3: TGTGCCACCAGCAGAGATTTAGGACAGGGGAGGGAAAAACTGTTTTTT.

This clone was observed a handful of times. This sequence joins TRBV5-4 and TRBJ2-1; D may be TRBD2 (6 bases). The CDR3 is made up of 15 amino acids. Trimming took off 0 bases at V and 4 bases at J, with 11 bases between the two ends. Per germline, CDR1 SGHNT and CDR2 YYREEE (reference sequence). CDR3: CASSLDGGWYNEQFF. The CDR3 DNA reads TGTGCCAGCAGCTTGGACGGGGGATGGTACAATGAGCAGTTCTTC.

In this sample, this clone turned up once. The J gene is TRBJ2-5, the V gene TRBV5-1, with a possible D match to TRBD2 (6 bases). Germline CDR1 reads SGHRS; CDR2 reads YFSETQ. V dropped 4 bases and J dropped 2 bases, with 18 bases sitting between them. The CDR3 has 16 residues. This CDR3 is CASSRGRWGDQETQYF. The CDR3 DNA follows: TGCGCCAGCAGCCGGGGGAGGTGGGGAGATCAAGAGACCCAGTACTTC. The full variable domain, completed using reference TRBV5-1 and TRBJ2-5, is KAGVTQTPRYLIKTRGQQVTLSCSPISGHRSVSWYQQTPGQGLQFLFEYFSETQRNKGNFPGRFSGRQFSNSRSEMNVSTLELGDSALYLCASSRGRWGDQETQYFGPGTRLLVL.

This sequence joins TRBV18 and TRBJ1-1; D is unclear. This CDR3 region has 13 residues. CDR1 and CDR2 from the germline V gene are KGHSH and LQKENI. V gave up 4 bases and J gave up 4 bases, with 10 bases separating them. The CDR3 region has the DNA TGTGCCAGCTCACTATCTGGGTTCACTGAAGCTTTCTTT. It is translated as CASSLSGFTEAFF.

Here the CDR3 reads CASSKRTGDETQYF. In DNA form, the CDR3 reads TGTGCCAGCAGCAAAAGGACAGGGGACGAGACCCAGTACTTC. The chain combines TRBV11-3 with TRBJ2-5; 9 nucleotides agree with TRBD1. The junction had 6 bases not matched to a gene; V was cut back by 5 bases and J by 5 bases. The CDR3 consists of 14 residues. The germline CDR1 and CDR2 sequences are SGHNT and YENEEA.

This chain uses TRBV5-4 with TRBJ2-7; no clear D. Trimming took off 6 bases at V and 2 bases at J, with 21 bases between the two ends. The CDR3 is 16 residues long. In germline, CDR1 is SGHNT, CDR2 YYREEE (reference sequence). CDR3 protein: CASTPSPTTGTYEQYF. In nucleotides, the CDR3 is TGTGCCAGCACCCCTTCTCCCACGACTGGAACCTACGAGCAGTACTTC.

V and J are TRBV19 and TRBJ2-6, with a possible D match to TRBD1 (6 bases). Germline assignment: CDR1 LNHDA and CDR2 SQIVND (reference sequence). This CDR3 spans 16 amino acids. V was shortened by 4 bases and J by 0 bases, with 10 bases between the two germline ends. The CDR3 region is CASSTDRPSGANVLTF. Written as DNA, the CDR3 is TGTGCCAGTAGTACCGACAGGCCCTCTGGGGCCAACGTCCTGACTTTC.

In its sample, this clone was seen once. The V call is TRBV6-1, the J call TRBJ1-2, with D possibly TRBD1 on 5 matching bases. CDR1 and CDR2 from the germline V gene are MNHNS and SASEGT. This CDR3 spans 13 amino acids. The ends were cut back, 5 bases at V and 8 bases at J, with 15 bases in the middle. The CDR3, as DNA: TGTGCCAGCAGTAGAGTTGGGGGGGAAGGCTACACCTTC. Translated: CASSRVGGEGYTF.

This chain connects TRBV10-1 to TRBJ1-1; tentative D call: TRBD1 (5 bases). V gave up 6 bases and J gave up 10 bases, with 15 bases separating them. The CDR3 runs 12 residues. Germline V gene data show CDR1 as WNHNN and CDR2 as SYGVQD (reference sequence). The CDR3 coding sequence is TGCGCCAGCAGCGGTCAAGGGGCTCCAGCTTTCTTT. Protein: CASSGQGAPAFF.

The rearrangement joins TRBV19 to TRBJ1-4; perhaps TRBD1 as D (6 bases). Trimming stripped 6 bases from V and 7 bases from J, with 15 bases between. The V gene's germline CDR1 is LNHDA and CDR2 SQIVND (reference sequence). The CDR3 runs to 14 residues. The CDR3 sequence: CASSHLGAGEKLFF. In nucleotides, the CDR3 is TGTGCCAGTAGCCATCTGGGGGCCGGTGAAAAACTGTTTTTT.